This T cell receptor (beta chain) was obtained from a study of metastatic and nonmetastatic thyroid tumors (dated by TCRdb to the early 2020s). Study-level background: Repertoires were compared across peripheral blood and tumor or nodule tissue samples from malignant and benign thyroid patients. Here is what the overall study found, with its caveats: In both blood and tumor samples, TCR beta diversity was reported to be significantly higher in malignant tumors than in benign nodules.

According to the germline V gene, CDR1 reads MNHEY and CDR2 reads SVGEGT. From the cysteine up to the phenylalanine, the CDR3 has a length of 11 residues. Of the read, only the CDR3 DNA is kept; its 33 bases are in frame from base 1. Cut back by 3 bases and 10 bases, the V and J ends lie 8 bases apart. Library generation was performed with PCR. Sequencing was carried out with an Illumina HiSeq 4000. High-throughput sequencing was used to profile the TCR beta-chain CDR3 region of each patient. The paper's data handling went like this. The researchers built a classifier to tell apart papillary thyroid cancer patients with distant metastasis, based on CDR3 differences among clinicopathological groups. The Shannon index was used to assess repertoire diversity, and the Morisita-Horn index was used to assess tumor-blood repertoire similarity. TCRdb itself trimmed the public reads at Q25 with fastp, ran MiXCR and retained productive beta chains. It is TCRdb's table, rather than the study itself, that gives the V and J calls and clone size. For this sample the table gives approximately 30,000 clones, of which over 12% were detected only once. The top ten hold roughly 14% of the sample.

This clone occurred a few times. No cognate antigen has been identified for it. It has no much larger one-base neighbor in the sample; base qualities were not kept. No patient had received any treatment before thyroid surgery. Using T-cell receptor beta sequencing, the study looked back at clinical samples from patients collected from the early 2010s to the late 2010s. Sequences were obtained from blood. The rearrangement joined TRBV6-2 or TRBV6-3 to TRBJ2-3; the D gene identity is not certain. This clonotype originated in a male donor with papillary thyroid cancer or a benign thyroid nodule (not recorded which). Some clones in this sample may be carry-over from other donors' samples. The nucleotide sequence is TGTGCCAGCAGTTATTCCCAAGCGCAGTATTTT. The encoded protein is CASSYSQAQYF.